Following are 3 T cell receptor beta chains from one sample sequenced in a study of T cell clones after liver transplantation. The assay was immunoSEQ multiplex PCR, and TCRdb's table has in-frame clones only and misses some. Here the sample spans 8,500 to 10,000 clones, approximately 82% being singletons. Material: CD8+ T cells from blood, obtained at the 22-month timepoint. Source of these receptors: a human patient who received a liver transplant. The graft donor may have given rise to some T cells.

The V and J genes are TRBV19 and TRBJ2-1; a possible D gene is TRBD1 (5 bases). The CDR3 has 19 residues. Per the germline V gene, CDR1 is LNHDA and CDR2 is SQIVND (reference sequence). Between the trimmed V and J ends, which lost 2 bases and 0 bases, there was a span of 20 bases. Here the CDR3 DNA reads TGTGCCAGTAGTATACAATTAGTCGGGTTAGACAGCTCCTACAATGAGCAGTTCTTC. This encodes CASSIQLVGLDSSYNEQFF.

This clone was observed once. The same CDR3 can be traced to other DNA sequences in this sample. The CDR3 DNA follows: TGTGCCAGCAGCTTTGGGACAGTCAACACTGAAGCTTTCTTT. Translation gives CASSFGTVNTEAFF. The rearrangement joins TRBV7-3 to TRBJ1-1, with 7 bases identical to TRBD1. Germline V gives CDR1 SGHTA, CDR2 FQGTGA. V gave up 3 bases and J gave up 2 bases; unmatched junction bases: 3. The CDR3 is made up of 14 amino acids.

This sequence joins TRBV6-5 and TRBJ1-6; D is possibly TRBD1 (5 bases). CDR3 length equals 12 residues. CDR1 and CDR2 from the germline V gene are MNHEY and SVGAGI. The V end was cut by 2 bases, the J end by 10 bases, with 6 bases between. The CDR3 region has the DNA TGTGCCAGCAGTTACGGGACCTCACCCCTCCACTTT. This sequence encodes CASSYGTSPLHF.